This T cell receptor beta chain was identified during a study of siplizumab effects on memory and regulatory T cells. Sequencing of each sample assayed 95,000 to 100,000 TCR templates. Some clones are missing from TCRdb's copy, which holds only in-frame ones; the method was immunoSEQ multiplex PCR. Seen here are over 95,000 clones, about 94% observed once, and the top ten hold over 0.15%. The source material was non-Treg CD4+ T cells sorted from blood. This clonotype originated in a human donor in good health.

CDR3 bases: TGTGCCAGCAGTTTTTGGGTTTTGGGTCTAGGCGCCTACGAGCAGTACTTC. Residues: CASSFWVLGLGAYEQYF. The chain has TRBV28 and TRBJ2-7; the D is unclear. Trimming shortened V by 3 bases and J by 2 bases, and 20 bases separated the two germline ends. CDR3 length: 17 amino acids. Germline CDR1 is MDHEN and CDR2 is SYDVKM.